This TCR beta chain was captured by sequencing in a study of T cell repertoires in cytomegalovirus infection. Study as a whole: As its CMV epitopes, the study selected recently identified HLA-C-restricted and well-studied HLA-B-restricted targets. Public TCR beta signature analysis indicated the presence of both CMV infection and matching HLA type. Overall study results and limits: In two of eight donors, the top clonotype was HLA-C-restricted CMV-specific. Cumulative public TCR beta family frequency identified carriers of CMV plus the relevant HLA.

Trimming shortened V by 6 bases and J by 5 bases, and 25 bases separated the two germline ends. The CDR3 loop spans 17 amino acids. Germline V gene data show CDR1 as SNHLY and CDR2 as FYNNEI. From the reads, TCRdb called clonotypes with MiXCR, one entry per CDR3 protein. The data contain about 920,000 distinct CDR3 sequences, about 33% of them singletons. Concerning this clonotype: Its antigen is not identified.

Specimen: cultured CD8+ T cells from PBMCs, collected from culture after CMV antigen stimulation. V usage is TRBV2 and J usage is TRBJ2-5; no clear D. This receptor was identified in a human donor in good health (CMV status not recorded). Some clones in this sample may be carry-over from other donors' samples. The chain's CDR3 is CASSPHFTGLVVETQYF. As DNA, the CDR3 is TGTGCCAGCAGCCCTCATTTCACTGGGCTAGTTGTCGAGACCCAGTACTTC. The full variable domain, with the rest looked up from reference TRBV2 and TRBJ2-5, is EPEVTQTPSHQVTQMGQEVILRCVPISNHLYFYWYRQILGQKVEFLVSFYNNEISEKSEIFDDQFSVERPDGSNFTLKIRSTKLEDSAMYFCASSPHFTGLVVETQYFGPGTRLLVL.